The entry that follows covers one T cell receptor (beta chain) sequence. V was clipped by 3 bases and J by 7 bases; unmatched bases: 7. The CDR3 has 15 amino acids. Germline V gives CDR1 SGHAT, CDR2 FQNNGV. The entry originates in a study of identical twins. Each CDR3 protein gets one entry after TCRdb re-called the 5' RACE reads with MiXCR. The sample gives 690,000 or so distinct CDR3 sequences, 8.6% of which show up once; around 0.95% is in the top ten. The sample was also linked to a second study, of yellow fever vaccine responses in identical twins.

The specimen sequenced was PBMCs. The TCR comes from a woman under 30 in good health. This rearrangement joins TRBV11-2 to TRBJ1-4; 8 bases agree with TRBD1. CDR3 amino acids: CASSFFAGQGEKLFF. The CDR3 DNA reads as TGTGCCAGCAGCTTTTTTGCAGGACAGGGTGAAAAACTGTTTTTT.